This T cell receptor (beta chain) was sequenced in a study of T cell responses to AZD1222 COVID-19 vaccine. Study details: Pooling was applied to second doses at about 4 or about 12 weeks. Points from the study as a whole: Spike-specific TCR depth and breadth grew after two AZD1222 doses. At baseline, seropositivity was found in only six or seven AZD1222 recipients.

The CDR3 contains 14 residues. Per the germline V gene, CDR1 is LGHNA and CDR2 is YSLEER. V shed 2 bases and J 6 bases; nucleotides not matched to a gene: 3. With respect to this clone: Its antigen is not identified.

The protocol was immunoSEQ multiplex PCR, while the TCRdb copy is restricted to in-frame clones and leaves out a portion. This sample has about 110,000 clones, with more than 70% found just once. The chain recombines TRBV4-3 with TRBJ2-3; 9 nucleotides line up with TRBD1. The TCR originated in an adult in good health. Sample: peripheral blood, taken on day 0 of AZD1222 vaccination. The CDR3 loop is CASSQYRGRDTQYF. In DNA form, the CDR3 reads TGCGCCAGCAGCCAATACAGGGGGCGGGATACGCAGTATTTT.